This T cell receptor beta chain came from a study of response to subunit inactivated influenza vaccine. TCRdb re-derived calls from the RT-PCR reads in MiXCR, one entry per CDR3 protein. The sample holds around 530,000 distinct CDR3 sequences, about 11% seen once. The V gene's germline CDR1 is DFQATT and CDR2 SNEGSKA (reference sequence). This CDR3 comprises 14 residues. The V end was cut by 2 bases, the J end by 2 bases, with 13 bases between. This clonotype turned up a few times. This chain uses TRBV20-1 with TRBJ2-7, with a tentative D call TRBD1 (6 bases). The clonotype was recovered from a man aged 45-65 years who received an inactivated influenza vaccine. The specimen was PBMCs from blood, collected on the day of vaccination. The CDR3, as DNA: TGCAGTGCTAGAATAGGGGGTGCAACCTACGAGCAGTACTTC. Translating it yields CSARIGGATYEQYF.